Presented here are 22 T cell receptor beta chains from one specimen sequenced in a study of vaccination effects on CD4 cells after COVID-19. Peptide-pool stimulation followed by sequencing identified expanded antigen-specific CD4+ clonotypes in the ViraFEST assay. Having been cultured for less than 13 days, the cells underwent CD4+ T cell isolation. Produced via immunoSEQ multiplex PCR; TCRdb's table is partial and in-frame only. The sample includes approximately 22,000 clones, about 73% of them seen just once. The antigens these receptors bind are not known. The material sequenced was CD4+ T cells from PBMCs cultured with HCoV-229E spike peptides, taken before COVID-19 vaccination. These receptors all stem from a human donor who received a COVID-19 vaccine.

The chain links TRBV18 to TRBJ1-1; D remains unclear. The CDR3 extends over 14 amino acids. Germline assignment: CDR1 KGHSH and CDR2 LQKENI. V was cut by 3 bases and J by 4 bases, with 12 bases left in between. For the CDR3, the DNA is TGTGCCAGCTCACCGACGTCAGTAGCCACTGAAGCTTTCTTT. Its translation: CASSPTSVATEAFF.

The chain combines TRBV12-3 or TRBV12-4 with TRBJ1-3, with no clear D. The CDR3 runs to 13 residues. Trimming left V 2 bases short and J 4 bases short, with 6 bases between. The CDR3 region has the DNA TGTGCCAGCAGTTTACTCCGAGGAAACACCATATATTTT. This sequence encodes CASSLLRGNTIYF.

This clone was detected only a few times. This chain uses TRBV5-1 with TRBJ1-2, with 7 nucleotides matching TRBD1. Trimming cost V 4 bases and J 1 base; bases outside gene matches: 16. The germline V gene has CDR1 SGHRS and CDR2 YFSETQ. The CDR3 has 18 residues. The CDR3 bases are TGCGCCAGCAGCGAACCCGGGACAGCCGTCCGAAGTAACTATGGCTACACCTTC. Its protein is CASSEPGTAVRSNYGYTF.

The V call is TRBV19, the J call TRBJ1-1, with 9 nucleotides matching TRBD1. The CDR3 is 15 amino acids. The V gene end was trimmed by 7 bases and the J gene end by 1 base; junction bases not matched to a gene: 7. CDR1 is LNHDA, CDR2 SQIVND, per germline (reference sequence). CDR3 loop: CASTPGQGRNTEAFF. The CDR3 DNA sequence: TGTGCCAGTACCCCGGGACAGGGTAGGAACACTGAAGCTTTCTTT.

This chain joins TRBV11-2 and TRBJ2-5; no clear D gene. Germline CDR1 and CDR2: SGHAT and FQNNGV. Trimming removed 4 bases at V and 5 bases at J, with 17 bases between. The CDR3 runs to 15 residues. This chain's CDR3 is CASSSDPSFTETQYF. In DNA, the CDR3 is TGTGCCAGCAGCTCGGACCCCAGTTTTACGGAGACCCAGTACTTC.

The chain is built from TRBV13 and TRBJ2-3, with D perhaps matching TRBD1 (5 bases). From germline, CDR1 is PRHDT and CDR2 FYEKMQ (reference sequence). The CDR3 runs 14 residues. The V end was cut by 3 bases, the J end by 4 bases, with 11 bases between. DNA for the CDR3: TGTGCCAGCAGCTTGGTGGACACGCCAGATACGCAGTATTTT. Translating gives CASSLVDTPDTQYF.

The rearrangement joins TRBV4-1 to TRBJ1-1; D uncertain. V was cut by 3 bases and J by 3 bases, with 14 bases left in between. The CDR3 is made up of 15 amino acids. In germline, CDR1 is MGHRA, CDR2 YSYEKL. In DNA, the CDR3 is TGCGCCAGCAGCCATAGAGGGATACGGGACACTGAAGCTTTCTTT. It encodes CASSHRGIRDTEAFF.

V is TRBV6-1 and J is TRBJ2-7, with unresolved D. From germline, CDR1 is MNHNS and CDR2 SASEGT. The CDR3 is 11 amino acids. V lost 3 bases and J 4 bases, leaving 4 bases between the germline ends. The CDR3 nucleotides read TGTGCCAGCAGTGACCGGTACGAGCAGTACTTC. It encodes CASSDRYEQYF.

The chain couples TRBV10-3 to TRBJ1-5, with 7 bases lining up with TRBD1. Losses at the gene ends were 2 bases for V and 4 bases for J; bases not matched to a gene: 2. CDR1 and CDR2 from the germline V gene are ENHRY and SYGVKD. The CDR3 covers 14 residues. The chain's CDR3 is CAISEPGQNQPQHF. The CDR3 coding sequence is TGTGCCATCAGTGAGCCGGGACAGAATCAGCCCCAGCATTTT.

This clone has just one count. V gene TRBV30 combines with J gene TRBJ2-3; no clear D. V shed 8 bases and J shed 7 bases, with 13 bases lying between them. Germline V gene lookup returns CDR1 GTSNPN and CDR2 SVGIG (reference sequence). The CDR3 runs 11 residues. For the CDR3, the DNA is TGTGCCCTTACGACCGGGTATACGCAGTATTTT. Amino acid sequence: CALTTGYTQYF.

The chain joins TRBV18 to TRBJ1-1, with D unresolved. The CDR3 sequence is 13 residues long. CDR1 is KGHSH, CDR2 LQKENI, per germline. Trimming shortened V by 0 bases and J by 8 bases, and 10 bases separated the two germline ends. CDR3 in amino acids: CASSPPVALEAFF. CDR3 nucleotides: TGTGCCAGCTCACCACCGGTGGCTTTAGAAGCTTTCTTT.

The chain combines TRBV30 with TRBJ1-2; D is possibly TRBD1 (5 bases). CDR1 is GTSNPN, CDR2 SVGIG, per germline (reference sequence). The CDR3 length is 14 residues. V gave up 1 base and J gave up 2 bases, with 11 bases separating them. In nucleotides, the CDR3 is TGTGCCTGGAGTGCCGTCGGGGGGAACTATGGCTACACCTTC. Protein product: CAWSAVGGNYGYTF.

This chain links TRBV5-1 with TRBJ2-7, with D perhaps matching TRBD1 (6 bases). The CDR3 is 13 amino acids. Germline CDR1 is SGHRS and CDR2 is YFSETQ. The V end lost 4 bases, the J end lost 7 bases, and 15 bases lay between the germline ends. DNA for the CDR3: TGCGCCAGCAGCCACGGAGCAGGGGATGAGCAGTACTTC. Translated: CASSHGAGDEQYF.

The chain joins TRBV11-2 to TRBJ1-1; the D gene is possibly TRBD1 (5 bases). The CDR3 has 15 amino acids. Trimming removed 1 base from V and 5 bases from J, with 14 bases in between. CDR1 and CDR2 from the germline V gene are SGHAT and FQNNGV. CDR3 DNA: TGTGCCAGCAGCTTAGTCCCAGGGTCTTGGACTGAAGCTTTCTTT. It codes for CASSLVPGSWTEAFF.

This clone was observed a single time. This rearrangement joins TRBV9 to TRBJ2-7; 8 nucleotides align to TRBD1. The CDR3 extends over 15 amino acids. Germline V CDR1 and CDR2: SGDLS, YYNGEE. The V segment lost 4 bases and the J segment 0 bases; nucleotides outside the gene matches: 6. The CDR3 protein is CASSPRQGSSYEQYF. As DNA, the CDR3 is TGTGCCAGCAGCCCTAGACAGGGGAGCTCCTACGAGCAGTACTTC.

The chain employs TRBV7-9 and TRBJ2-1; 8 bases line up with TRBD2. Trimming took 5 bases from V and 4 from J; bases not matched to a gene: 7. There are 15 residues in the CDR3. The germline CDR1 and CDR2 sequences are SEHNR and FQNEAQ (reference sequence). For the CDR3, the DNA is TGTGCCAGCAGCGCATCCGGGACTAGGTACAATGAGCAGTTCTTC. Protein product: CASSASGTRYNEQFF.

In this sample, this clone turned up once. The chain recombines TRBV30 with TRBJ1-1; a weak D match, TRBD1 (5 bases). The CDR3 has 13 residues. V was cut by 3 bases and J by 3 bases, with 11 bases left in between. CDR1 is GTSNPN and CDR2 is SVGIG in the germline V gene (reference sequence). Here the CDR3 reads CAWRAGTYTEAFF. DNA of the CDR3: TGTGCCTGGAGGGCAGGGACTTACACTGAAGCTTTCTTT.

The table lists this clone with a few counts. The chain recombines TRBV7-9 with TRBJ1-1; D is unclear. Trimming shortened V by 6 bases and J by 0 bases, and 8 bases separated the two germline ends. Looked up from germline, CDR1 is SEHNR and CDR2 is FQNEAQ (reference sequence). The CDR3 is 13 amino acids. The CDR3: CASSQYMNTEAFF. Here the CDR3 DNA reads TGTGCCAGCAGTCAATACATGAACACTGAAGCTTTCTTT.

V and J are TRBV19 and TRBJ1-3; unclear D gene. Germline V gives CDR1 LNHDA, CDR2 SQIVND (reference sequence). CDR3 length: 17 residues. V was clipped by 0 bases and J by 4 bases, with 16 bases between them. The DNA for the CDR3 is TGTGCCAGTAGTATAGACGCCGTTAGGGCTAGGGGAAACACCATATATTTT. Protein product: CASSIDAVRARGNTIYF.

This clone was observed a handful of times. Other nucleotide sequences in the sample specify the same CDR3. The V gene is TRBV6-1, the J gene TRBJ2-7; D is ambiguous. Germline lookup yields CDR1 MNHNS and CDR2 SASEGT. The CDR3 length is 15 residues. The ends were cut back, 2 bases at V and 3 bases at J, with 14 bases in the middle. This CDR3 reads CASSESKGPFYEQYF. The CDR3 nucleotides are TGTGCCAGCAGTGAATCAAAGGGCCCATTCTACGAGCAGTACTTC.

There are a few counts of this clone. The V and J genes are TRBV24-1 and TRBJ1-1; the D is unclear. The V end was cut by 9 bases, the J end by 4 bases, with 11 bases between. Germline V lookup: CDR1 KGHDR, CDR2 SFDVKD. The CDR3 contains 12 residues. CDR3 region: CATRTRGTEAFF. The DNA for the CDR3 is TGTGCCACCCGGACCCGGGGCACTGAAGCTTTCTTT.

This clone was seen a few times. The chain combines TRBV10-3 with TRBJ1-2, with 7 bases matching TRBD1. V shed 7 bases, J shed 1 base, and the junction held 6 bases outside the gene matches. CDR3 length equals 14 residues. CDR1 and CDR2 (germline): ENHRY, SYGVKD. This CDR3 is CAIKDRPNNYGYTF. The CDR3, as DNA: TGTGCCATCAAGGACAGGCCCAATAACTATGGCTACACCTTC.